Here is one T cell receptor (beta chain) with its context. Its cognate antigen is unknown. Germline loops: CDR1 MGHRA, CDR2 YSYEKL. The CDR3 extends over 17 amino acids. Trimming cost V 2 bases and J 0 bases; bases outside gene matches: 8. The data originate from a study of cytomegalovirus exposure and HLA in healthy donors. Study-level background: An analysis done earlier identified approximately 120 million unique TCR beta sequences from 190 million or so T cells. Study-wide results and caveats: Listed as cytomegalovirus-associated were 164 TCR beta chains. When presence/absence was analysed, sequencing depth was taken to be roughly uniform across donors.

Amplification used 60 Vbeta primers and 13 Jbeta primers. TCRdb's table, derived via immunoSEQ multiplex PCR, lists solely in-frame clones and lacks some. The sample has about 140,000 clones, approximately 80% seen once; the top ten hold approximately 9.7%. This clonotype originated in an older woman in good health and CMV-seropositive. The specimen sequenced was PBMCs. The chain combines TRBV4-1 with TRBJ2-7, with 9 bases identical to TRBD1. DNA of the CDR3: TGCGCCAGCAGCCAACATACCGGGACAGGGACCTCCTACGAGCAGTACTTC. Protein sequence: CASSQHTGTGTSYEQYF.